This TCR beta chain derives from a study of blood T cell repertoires in COVID-19. This CDR3 region has 12 residues. Germline V gene sequence: CDR1 MNHNY, CDR2 SVGAGI (reference sequence). V gave up 7 bases and J gave up 8 bases, with 14 bases separating them. The assay was immunoSEQ multiplex PCR, and TCRdb's table has in-frame clones only and misses some. The table records roughly 200,000 clones, approximately 90% of them present only once. This clonotype was sampled from a woman between 18 and 29 years old who had recovered from COVID-19. The sequenced sample was peripheral blood. The chain is built from TRBV6-6 and TRBJ1-2, with no clear D. The CDR3 nucleotides are TGTGCCAGCACCCAGAGGGAGGAAGGCTACACCTTC. Translating it yields CASTQREEGYTF.